A single sample is the source of the 31 T cell receptor beta chains below, sequenced in a study of T cell responses to AZD1222 COVID-19 vaccine. Only in-frame clones appear in the TCRdb table, and some are missing; sequencing was by immunoSEQ multiplex PCR. This sample has 150,000 to 200,000 clones; roughly nine tenths occur once, and the top ten carry 1% to 1.5%. The input for sequencing was peripheral blood, taken 28 days after the second AZD1222 dose. All receptors come from an adult who received the AZD1222 COVID-19 vaccine.

This clone was recorded once. The DNA for the CDR3 is TGTGCCTGGAGTATAACCTGGACTAGCGGGAGCAACAATGAGCAGTTCTTC. Amino acid sequence: CAWSITWTSGSNNEQFF. This chain joins TRBV30 and TRBJ2-1, with 13 bases that match TRBD2. The CDR3 runs 17 residues. The junction had 9 bases not matched to a gene; V was cut back by 2 bases and J by 5 bases. Germline assignment: CDR1 GTSNPN and CDR2 SVGIG (reference sequence).

The gene calls are TRBV6-5 and TRBJ1-5, with TRBD1 identical over 8 bases. The CDR3 consists of 15 residues. Germline V lookup: CDR1 MNHEY, CDR2 SVGAGI. The junction had 14 bases not matched to a gene; V was cut back by 9 bases and J by 7 bases. This CDR3 is CASGSQGAPGQPQHF. The CDR3 DNA sequence: TGTGCCAGTGGGAGTCAGGGGGCGCCCGGGCAGCCCCAGCATTTT.

This clone has a single count. The chain recombines TRBV4-1 with TRBJ1-2, with TRBD1 matching over 10 bases. Trimming removed 2 bases from V and 4 bases from J; junction bases left unmatched: 7. Germline CDR1 and CDR2: MGHRA and YSYEKL. CDR3 length equals 16 residues. The CDR3 loop is CASSQSRGQGLYGYTF. For the CDR3, the DNA is TGCGCCAGCAGCCAATCGCGGGGACAGGGGCTCTATGGCTACACCTTC.

The V call is TRBV6-2 or TRBV6-3, the J call TRBJ1-2, with TRBD1 as a possible D gene (5 bases). There are 13 residues in the CDR3. V lost 2 bases and J lost 8, with 12 bases in between. The V gene's germline CDR1 is MNHEY and CDR2 SVGEGT. In nucleotides, the CDR3 is TGTGCCAGCAGTTACGCGGGACCCAACGGCTACACCTTC. Amino acids: CASSYAGPNGYTF.

This chain uses TRBV30 with TRBJ2-4; possible D gene TRBD2, 6 bases. Germline lookup yields CDR1 GTSNPN and CDR2 SVGIG (reference sequence). The CDR3 sequence is 17 residues long. V dropped 7 bases and J dropped 1 base, with 23 bases sitting between them. The CDR3 reads CASVGGSREAAKNIQYF. The CDR3 DNA follows: TGTGCCTCCGTTGGGGGATCGAGGGAGGCGGCCAAAAACATTCAGTACTTC.

The rearrangement joins TRBV3-1 (or the pseudogene TRBV3-2) to TRBJ1-1; tentative D call: TRBD1 (6 bases). Germline loops: CDR1 LGHDT, CDR2 YNNKEL (reference sequence). The CDR3 length is 14 residues. Trimming left V 4 bases short and J 1 base short, with 10 bases between. CDR3 residues: CASSPQGTNTEAFF. As DNA, the CDR3 is TGTGCCAGCAGCCCGCAGGGGACGAACACTGAAGCTTTCTTT.

V is TRBV2 and J is TRBJ1-5; 10 bases map to TRBD1. Germline CDR1 reads SNHLY; CDR2 reads FYNNEI. J lost 6 bases, V lost 8 bases, and 16 bases had no gene match. The CDR3 spans 17 residues. The CDR3 DNA reads as TGTGCCAGCCCAACGAAGAGGGGACAGGGGTTGGGTCAGCCCCAGCATTTT. Its translation: CASPTKRGQGLGQPQHF.

The V gene is TRBV7-2, the J gene TRBJ2-3; unclear D gene. The germline CDR1 and CDR2 sequences are SGHTA and FQGNSA. The germline V and J ends were trimmed by 4 bases and 4 bases, with 24 bases remaining between them. The CDR3 consists of 18 residues. The CDR3 DNA follows: TGTGCCAGCAGCTCCCCGACGGGCGTCCCACGACGCGCAGATACGCAGTATTTT. Its protein product is CASSSPTGVPRRADTQYF.

The chain combines TRBV5-1 with TRBJ2-3; D remains unclear. Per the germline V gene, CDR1 is SGHRS and CDR2 is YFSETQ. The CDR3 has 15 residues. The ends were cut back, 0 bases at V and 4 bases at J, with 12 bases in the middle. CDR3 loop: CASSLAGRSPDTQYF. The CDR3 DNA reads TGCGCCAGCAGCTTGGCCGGCAGGTCCCCAGATACGCAGTATTTT.

The sample holds one count of this clone. The V and J genes are TRBV25-1 and TRBJ2-4; D gene unclear. Trimming removed 3 bases at V and 0 bases at J, with 9 bases between. This CDR3 contains 15 residues. Germline loops: CDR1 MGHDK, CDR2 SYGVNS. The CDR3 DNA reads TGTGCCAGCAGTGATGAGTTCGAAGCCAAAAACATTCAGTACTTC. Its protein is CASSDEFEAKNIQYF.

This clone has a single count. The gene calls are TRBV7-2 and TRBJ1-3; D is undetermined. V was shortened by 0 bases and J by 4 bases, with 4 bases between the two germline ends. The CDR3 length is 13 residues. CDR1 and CDR2 (germline): SGHTA, FQGNSA. In DNA form, the CDR3 reads TGTGCCAGCAGCTTAGCCCCGGGAAACACCATATATTTT. Protein product: CASSLAPGNTIYF.

The V gene is TRBV2, the J gene TRBJ2-2; D is unresolved. Germline lookup yields CDR1 SNHLY and CDR2 FYNNEI. The CDR3 totals 14 residues. Trimming took 0 bases from V and 6 from J, leaving 8 bases between them. The CDR3 sequence: CASSEALGSGELFF. CDR3 bases: TGTGCCAGCAGTGAAGCGCTGGGGTCCGGGGAGCTGTTTTTT. Full variable domain (remainder filled in from reference TRBV2 and TRBJ2-2): EPEVTQTPSHQVTQMGQEVILRCVPISNHLYFYWYRQILGQKVEFLVSFYNNEISEKSEIFDDQFSVERPDGSNFTLKIRSTKLEDSAMYFCASSEALGSGELFFGEGSRLTVL.

The rearrangement links TRBV5-4 to TRBJ2-1; tentative D call: TRBD2 (6 bases). The CDR3 length is 15 residues. Trimming cost V 3 bases and J 8 bases, with 18 bases left between them. Germline V lookup: CDR1 SGHNT, CDR2 YYREEE (reference sequence). As DNA, the CDR3 is TGTGCCAGCAGCTCCCGACTAGATTACAGCGATGAGCAGTTCTTC. It translates to CASSSRLDYSDEQFF.

V usage is TRBV10-1 and J usage is TRBJ1-1; a possible D gene is TRBD1 (6 bases). With 5 bases removed from V and 1 base from J, the gap between germline ends came to 8 bases. CDR1 and CDR2 from the germline V gene are WNHNN and SYGVQD (reference sequence). CDR3 length: 13 amino acids. CDR3 residues: CASSWDKNTEAFF. As DNA, the CDR3 is TGCGCCAGCAGTTGGGACAAGAACACTGAAGCTTTCTTT.

The CDR3 spells CASSYRDATVYEQYF. CDR3 sequence (DNA): TGTGCCAGCAGTTACCGTGACGCAACCGTCTACGAGCAGTACTTC. The chain combines TRBV6-5 with TRBJ2-7, with D hard to call. CDR1 is MNHEY, CDR2 SVGAGI, per germline. This CDR3 spans 15 amino acids. V lost 2 bases and J lost 3, with 14 bases in between.

This sequence joins TRBV15 and TRBJ2-1; 10 bases are shared with TRBD1. CDR1 and CDR2 from the germline V gene are LNHNV and YYDKDF (reference sequence). The CDR3 sequence is 16 residues long. V shed 1 base and J 10 bases; nucleotides not matched to a gene: 10. The CDR3 nucleotides are TGTGCCACCAGCAGAGGGGGGACAGGGGCCCTCGGGGAGCAGTTCTTC. This translates into CATSRGGTGALGEQFF.

The rearrangement joins TRBV7-2 to TRBJ2-3; tentatively, D is TRBD1 or TRBD2 (5 bases each). The CDR3 runs 14 residues. Germline loops: CDR1 SGHTA, CDR2 FQGNSA. Trimming removed 5 bases from V and 1 base from J, with 10 bases in between. The CDR3 bases are TGTGCCAGCAGCCGGGACGGACGCACAGATACGCAGTATTTT. Amino acids: CASSRDGRTDTQYF.

V and J are TRBV4-1 and TRBJ2-7, with D tentatively TRBD1 (6 bases). From germline, CDR1 is MGHRA and CDR2 YSYEKL. The CDR3 has 14 amino acids. V shed 2 bases and J shed 4 bases, with 12 bases lying between them. CDR3 amino acids: CASSQRGTSYEQYF. The CDR3 DNA is TGCGCCAGCAGCCAAAGGGGGACCTCTTACGAGCAGTACTTC.

The chain employs TRBV7-3 and TRBJ1-1; 7 bases line up with TRBD1. There are 14 residues in the CDR3. Germline V CDR1 and CDR2: SGHTA, FQGTGA. Trimming removed 4 bases from V and 6 bases from J; junction bases left unmatched: 8. CDR3 coding DNA: TGTGCCAGCAGCTCCGGGACAGTGAGAGCTGAAGCTTTCTTT. Protein sequence: CASSSGTVRAEAFF.

The chain joins TRBV7-2 to TRBJ2-7; 10 bases are a match to TRBD2. This CDR3 is built from 12 residues. V shed 3 bases and J 7 bases; nucleotides not matched to a gene: 0. Germline values: CDR1 SGHTA, CDR2 FQGNSA. The CDR3 is CASSLTSGEQYF. The CDR3 nucleotides read TGTGCCAGCAGCTTGACTAGCGGGGAGCAGTACTTC. Supplemented by reference TRBV7-2 and TRBJ2-7, the full variable domain reads GAGVSQSPSNKVTEKGKDVELRCDPISGHTALYWYRQSLGQGLEFLIYFQGNSAPDKSGLPSDRFSAERTGGSVSTLTIQRTQQEDSAVYLCASSLTSGEQYFGPGTRLTVT.

The chain carries TRBV4-1 and TRBJ1-2; the D gene is possibly TRBD1 (5 bases). This CDR3 comprises 15 residues. Between the trimmed V and J ends, which lost 0 bases and 4 bases, there was a span of 12 bases. CDR1 MGHRA and CDR2 YSYEKL come from the germline V gene. The CDR3 reads CASSQDGAPGYGYTF. DNA of the CDR3: TGCGCCAGCAGCCAAGATGGGGCCCCCGGCTATGGCTACACCTTC.

The chain has TRBV29-1 and TRBJ2-7; TRBD2 agrees at 9 bases. CDR3 length equals 12 residues. With V trimmed by 4 bases and J by 6 bases, 4 bases remained unmatched. CDR1 is SQVTM and CDR2 is ANQGSEA in the germline V gene. CDR3 amino acids: CSVVLTSGEQYF. The CDR3 DNA is TGCAGCGTTGTACTGACTAGCGGCGAGCAGTACTTC.

In DNA form, the CDR3 reads TGTGCCAGCAGTTTCGGCGGGGGGGCCTCAGATACGCAGTATTTT. This encodes CASSFGGGASDTQYF. The chain combines TRBV6-5 with TRBJ2-3; 9 bases are a match to TRBD2. With V trimmed by 4 bases and J by 4 bases, 6 bases remained unmatched. Germline V CDR1 and CDR2: MNHEY, SVGAGI. The CDR3 has 15 amino acids.

This chain joins TRBV4-2 and TRBJ2-3; D perhaps matches TRBD2 (6 bases). Per germline, CDR1 LGHNA and CDR2 YNFKEQ. This CDR3 region has 14 residues. Trimming took off 0 bases at V and 6 bases at J, with 10 bases between the two ends. The CDR3 sequence: CASSQERGTDTQYF. In DNA form, the CDR3 reads TGTGCCAGCAGCCAAGAGCGGGGAACTGATACGCAGTATTTT.

V is TRBV18 and J is TRBJ2-1; 8 bases are shared with TRBD2. From germline, CDR1 is KGHSH and CDR2 LQKENI. Trimming removed 2 bases from V and 9 bases from J; junction bases left unmatched: 3. This CDR3 region has 13 residues. DNA for the CDR3: TGTGCCAGCTCACCAGATCGGGGGGGTGAGCAGTTCTTC. It specifies CASSPDRGGEQFF.

The table lists this clone with a few counts. This chain links TRBV3-1 (or the pseudogene TRBV3-2) with TRBJ1-5, with D possibly TRBD1 on 6 matching bases. Germline CDR1 reads LGHDT; CDR2 reads YNNKEL (reference sequence). Trimming stripped 2 bases from V and 6 bases from J, with 8 bases between. CDR3 length equals 13 residues. CDR3 region: CASSQSQGQPQHF. CDR3 coding DNA: TGTGCCAGCAGCCAATCACAGGGTCAGCCCCAGCATTTT.

This clone was counted between two and nine times. The rearrangement links TRBV10-1 to TRBJ2-7, with D perhaps matching TRBD2 (5 bases). The V and J ends lost 3 bases and 3 bases respectively, with 15 bases between them. The CDR3 has 15 residues. Germline V gene sequence: CDR1 WNHNN, CDR2 SYGVQD (reference sequence). The CDR3 is CASSETLGLGYEQYF. CDR3 bases: TGCGCCAGCAGTGAAACACTAGGACTGGGCTACGAGCAGTACTTC.

This clone was observed once. The rearrangement joins TRBV19 to TRBJ2-6; TRBD2 aligns across 11 bases. V lost 9 bases and J lost 0; bases outside the gene matches: 7. This CDR3 contains 17 residues. The germline gives CDR1 LNHDA, CDR2 SQIVND (reference sequence). CDR3 nucleotides: TGTGCCAGCACCCGACTAGCGGGGAGCTCTGGGGCCAACGTCCTGACTTTC. Amino acids: CASTRLAGSSGANVLTF.

This clone was seen once. The chain employs TRBV11-1 and TRBJ2-1; D gene uncertain. With 6 bases removed from V and 6 bases from J, the gap between germline ends came to 12 bases. Germline assignment: CDR1 SGHAT and CDR2 FQDESV (reference sequence). The CDR3 sequence is 13 residues long. CDR3 loop: CASSSGRPNEQFF. CDR3 coding DNA: TGTGCCAGCAGTTCCGGACGGCCCAATGAGCAGTTCTTC. Complete variable domain (other parts from reference TRBV11-1 and TRBJ2-1): EAEVAQSPRYKITEKSQAVAFWCDPISGHATLYWYRQILGQGPELLVQFQDESVVDDSQLPKDRFSAERLKGVDSTLKIQPAELGDSAMYLCASSSGRPNEQFFGPGTRLTVL.

The chain employs TRBV9 and TRBJ2-1; D gene uncertain. Deletions cut 0 bases from V and 5 bases from J, with 9 bases between. The germline V gene has CDR1 SGDLS and CDR2 YYNGEE. The CDR3 has 14 residues. CDR3 sequence reads: CASSVANRDNEQFF. In DNA, the CDR3 is TGTGCCAGCAGCGTAGCTAACAGAGACAATGAGCAGTTCTTC.

This chain connects TRBV28 to TRBJ2-1; D may be TRBD1 or TRBD2 (5 bases each). The CDR3 runs to 15 residues. V lost 2 bases and J lost 1, with 9 bases in between. Germline V CDR1 and CDR2: MDHEN, SYDVKM. The DNA for the CDR3 is TGTGCCAGCAGTTTAAGAGGGGATTCCTACAATGAGCAGTTCTTC. Translating gives CASSLRGDSYNEQFF.